The 23 T cell receptor beta chains below were found in one sample sequenced in a study of T cells in Graves' hyperthyroidism and ophthalmopathy. Researchers took RNA transcripts and amplified the TCR beta CDR3 regions from them. The HTBI set primed first-round TCR CDR3 RT-PCR. One entry per CDR3 protein results from TCRdb running MiXCR on the multiplex PCR reads. The sample lists roughly 750,000 distinct CDR3 sequences; roughly 17% were seen once. What was sequenced was blood. These receptors all come from a man between 18 and 29 years old with Graves' hyperthyroidism.

This clonotype was observed many times. The rearrangement joins TRBV28 to TRBJ2-7; TRBD1 matches at 10 bases. Losses at the gene ends were 4 bases for V and 6 bases for J; bases not matched to a gene: 9. This CDR3 is built from 15 residues. Germline lookup yields CDR1 MDHEN and CDR2 SYDVKM. Written as DNA, the CDR3 is TGTGCCAGCAGTTCCTTGGGGACAGGGGCTGTCGAGCAGTACTTC. As protein: CASSSLGTGAVEQYF.

This clonotype was observed a few times. The genes are TRBV5-1 and TRBJ2-7; 12 nucleotides agree with TRBD2. The CDR3 has 17 amino acids. The V segment lost 0 bases and the J segment 5 bases; nucleotides outside the gene matches: 9. CDR1 is SGHRS and CDR2 is YFSETQ in the germline V gene. CDR3 sequence: CASSLVASGRAPHEQYF. CDR3 in DNA: TGCGCCAGCAGCTTGGTGGCTAGCGGGAGGGCCCCCCACGAGCAGTACTTC.

This clonotype was detected a few times. CDR3 protein: CASSFGANQPQHF. CDR3 coding DNA: TGTGCCAGCAGCTTTGGTGCAAATCAGCCCCAGCATTTT. J is TRBJ1-5 and V is TRBV5-5; D ambiguous. Per germline, CDR1 SGHKS and CDR2 YYEKEE (reference sequence). CDR3 length equals 13 residues. The V gene lost 2 bases and the J gene lost 4 bases, with 7 bases spanning the gap.

This clonotype has more than one count but fewer than ten. The chain employs TRBV6-5 and TRBJ2-2; 9 bases match TRBD1. V was pared by 2 bases and J by 6 bases, with 1 base of the junction left unmatched. In germline, CDR1 is MNHEY, CDR2 SVGAGI. The CDR3 sequence is 14 residues long. CDR3 in DNA: TGTGCCAGCAGTTACACAGGGGGCCCCGGGGAGCTGTTTTTT. It encodes CASSYTGGPGELFF.

This clonotype appeared many times. The chain uses TRBV20-1 and TRBJ2-5; D tentatively fits TRBD1 or TRBD2 (5 bases each). The CDR3 runs 14 residues. The germline V gene has CDR1 DFQATT and CDR2 SNEGSKA (reference sequence). V lost 0 bases and J lost 6, with 14 bases in between. For the CDR3, the DNA is TGCAGTGCTAGAGACAGATTTGGGGGACAGACCCAGTACTTC. Translating it yields CSARDRFGGQTQYF.

This clonotype showed up just a few times. The chain carries TRBV9 and TRBJ1-1; tentative D call: TRBD1 (6 bases). V lost 4 bases and J 12 bases, leaving 16 bases between the germline ends. The CDR3 has 12 amino acids. CDR1 and CDR2 (germline): SGDLS, YYNGEE. The CDR3 reads CASSSGTGFSFF. In DNA form, the CDR3 reads TGTGCCAGCAGCTCTGGAACAGGGTTCTCTTTCTTT.

This clonotype was counted only a few times. The rearrangement links TRBV20-1 to TRBJ1-1, with TRBD1 matching 7 bases. Germline V lookup: CDR1 DFQATT, CDR2 SNEGSKA (reference sequence). The CDR3 is 14 amino acids. The V and J ends lost 5 bases and 7 bases, in that order; junction bases with no gene match: 13. The CDR3 DNA reads as TGCAGTGCTCCCGACAGGGAGGAGCGCATTGAAGCTTTCTTT. This sequence encodes CSAPDREERIEAFF.

The sample holds many counts of this clonotype. The chain links TRBV9 to TRBJ1-5, with D unclear. Germline V gives CDR1 SGDLS, CDR2 YYNGEE. This CDR3 is built from 14 residues. V shed 0 bases and J shed 7 bases, with 11 bases lying between them. The CDR3 bases are TGTGCCAGCAGCGTAGATGGGTCTGGCCAGCCCCAGCATTTT. It codes for CASSVDGSGQPQHF.

The V call is TRBV4-3, the J call TRBJ2-7; maybe TRBD1 (6 bases). CDR3 length: 17 amino acids. V dropped 1 base and J dropped 1 base, with 17 bases sitting between them. In germline, CDR1 is LGHNA, CDR2 YSLEER. CDR3 in amino acids: CASSQGVNRVVSYEQYF. The CDR3, as DNA: TGCGCCAGCAGCCAAGGAGTGAACAGGGTGGTGTCCTACGAGCAGTACTTC.

The V gene is TRBV5-1, the J gene TRBJ1-4, with a possible D match to TRBD1 (6 bases). The V gene's germline CDR1 is SGHRS and CDR2 YFSETQ. V lost 2 bases to trimming and J lost 8 bases, with 16 bases between them. The length of the CDR3 is 15 residues. CDR3 amino acids: CASSFGGPFEEKLFF. CDR3 DNA: TGCGCCAGCAGCTTTGGGGGGCCGTTTGAAGAAAAACTGTTTTTT.

The sample holds a few counts of this clonotype. This chain's CDR3 is CATSREASPPWDEQFF. The CDR3 DNA is TGTGCCACCAGCAGAGAGGCTAGCCCGCCATGGGATGAGCAGTTCTTC. The rearrangement links TRBV15 to TRBJ2-1; weak D call: TRBD2 (5 bases). The CDR3 extends over 16 amino acids. Per germline, CDR1 LNHNV and CDR2 YYDKDF (reference sequence). V lost 0 bases, J lost 8 bases, and 17 bases lay in between.

This rearrangement joins TRBV29-1 to TRBJ2-3; TRBD1 matches 7 bases. In germline, CDR1 is SQVTM, CDR2 ANQGSEA. The CDR3 extends over 13 amino acids. J was trimmed by 4 bases and V by 4 bases; bases with no gene match: 5. In nucleotides, the CDR3 is TGCAGCGTTGCTAGGGGGCGGGCAGATACGCAGTATTTT. It encodes CSVARGRADTQYF.

The chain employs TRBV7-6 and TRBJ1-5; D gene uncertain. Trimming stripped 1 base from V and 6 bases from J, with 7 bases between. Looked up from germline, CDR1 is SGHVS and CDR2 is FNYEAQ. The CDR3 runs 13 residues. The CDR3 spells CASSLEISQPQHF. CDR3 sequence (DNA): TGTGCCAGCAGCTTAGAGATTAGTCAGCCCCAGCATTTT.

This clonotype was detected only a few times. DNA of the CDR3: TGTGCCAGCTCACCACGGACTGGGGAGCAGTACTTC. Amino acid sequence: CASSPRTGEQYF. The chain joins TRBV18 to TRBJ2-7; possibly TRBD2 for D (5 bases). The CDR3 extends over 12 amino acids. In germline, CDR1 is KGHSH, CDR2 LQKENI. Trimming removed 1 base at V and 7 bases at J, with 8 bases between.

The chain uses TRBV6-6 and TRBJ2-2; possible D gene TRBD1, 6 bases. Looked up from germline, CDR1 is MNHNY and CDR2 is SVGAGI (reference sequence). This CDR3 has 13 residues. V lost 7 bases to trimming and J lost 6 bases, with 12 bases between them. The CDR3 DNA reads TGTGCCAGCACCGAGGGGGACCCCGGGGAGCTGTTTTTT. Its translation is CASTEGDPGELFF.

This clonotype was observed at least ten times. The rearrangement joins TRBV11-1 to TRBJ1-1; TRBD1 matches at 7 bases. In germline, CDR1 is SGHAT, CDR2 FQDESV (reference sequence). Trimming cost V 4 bases and J 2 bases; bases outside gene matches: 1. The CDR3 is 13 residues long. CDR3 in amino acids: CASSWDRNTEAFF. The CDR3 coding sequence is TGTGCCAGCAGCTGGGACAGAAACACTGAAGCTTTCTTT.

This clonotype was picked up many times. The chain recombines TRBV2 with TRBJ2-1; tentative D call: TRBD1 (5 bases). The germline gives CDR1 SNHLY, CDR2 FYNNEI. Trimming removed 4 bases at V and 0 bases at J, with 13 bases between. The CDR3 is 16 residues long. CDR3 bases: TGTGCCAGCAGTGGTTGGGGCGGCCTCTCCTACAATGAGCAGTTCTTC. This encodes CASSGWGGLSYNEQFF.

This clonotype was observed a few times. The chain combines TRBV19 with TRBJ1-1, with a possible D match to TRBD1 (5 bases). CDR1 and CDR2 from the germline V gene are LNHDA and SQIVND (reference sequence). Trimming cost V 6 bases and J 0 bases, with 14 bases left between them. The length of the CDR3 is 15 residues. CDR3 amino acids: CASSGTLNMNTEAFF. In DNA, the CDR3 is TGTGCCAGTAGCGGGACGCTGAATATGAACACTGAAGCTTTCTTT.

This chain links TRBV19 with TRBJ2-7; D could derive from TRBD1 or TRBD2 (5 bases each). Germline CDR1 and CDR2: LNHDA and SQIVND (reference sequence). Trimming removed 5 bases from V and 7 bases from J, with 18 bases in between. This CDR3 has 14 residues. The CDR3 coding sequence is TGTGCCAGTAGTCCGGGACCTCTTTCGGGGGAGCAGTACTTC. Residues: CASSPGPLSGEQYF. Full variable domain (outside the CDR3, taken from reference TRBV19 and TRBJ2-7): DGGITQSPKYLFRKEGQNVTLSCEQNLNHDAMYWYRQDPGQGLRLIYYSQIVNDFQKGDIAEGYSVSREKKESFPLTVTSAQKNPTAFYLCASSPGPLSGEQYFGPGTRLTVT.

This clonotype was recorded many times. The chain has TRBV20-1 and TRBJ2-3; no clear D gene. CDR1 is DFQATT and CDR2 is SNEGSKA in the germline V gene (reference sequence). The V end was cut by 0 bases, the J end by 2 bases, with 9 bases between. The CDR3 extends over 14 amino acids. CDR3 sequence (DNA): TGCAGTGCTAGAGATATTGTCTCCACAGATACGCAGTATTTT. Protein: CSARDIVSTDTQYF.

The CDR3 loop reads CASSPMGGQGDSGTNEKLFF. In DNA, the CDR3 is TGCGCCAGCAGCCCCATGGGAGGACAGGGGGATAGTGGAACTAATGAAAAACTGTTTTTT. This rearrangement joins TRBV4-1 to TRBJ1-4; 10 nucleotides align to TRBD1. Unmatched junction bases numbered 15, after V lost 4 bases and J lost 1 base. This CDR3 contains 20 residues. CDR1 is MGHRA and CDR2 is YSYEKL in the germline V gene.

This clonotype was observed many times. V and J are TRBV20-1 and TRBJ1-3; D gene ambiguous. V was cut by 6 bases and J by 2 bases, with 8 bases left in between. There are 12 residues in the CDR3. Germline lookup yields CDR1 DFQATT and CDR2 SNEGSKA (reference sequence). The CDR3 protein is CSAKAAGNTIYF. In DNA form, the CDR3 reads TGCAGTGCGAAGGCGGCTGGAAACACCATATATTTT.

In its sample, this clonotype was seen a few times. The CDR3 loop reads CSARFGGGPPYEQYF. The CDR3 nucleotides are TGCAGTGCTAGATTCGGGGGAGGGCCCCCGTACGAGCAGTACTTC. The chain couples TRBV20-1 to TRBJ2-7, with 7 bases that match TRBD2. The CDR3 totals 15 residues. V trimming: 2 bases; J trimming: 4 bases; junction bases outside the gene matches: 11. The germline gives CDR1 DFQATT, CDR2 SNEGSKA (reference sequence).